This T cell receptor beta chain was captured in a study of blood T cell repertoires in COVID-19. Study overall: The origin of the acute and convalescent COVID-19 samples was the United States, Italy and Spain. T cells, B-cell-depleted T cells, or PBMCs supplied cDNA or gDNA.

Participants reported their clinical history, and cohort assignment relied on those reports. Original processing methods: Amplification from reference gene primers served as the basis for estimated nucleated cell counts. The assay was immunoSEQ multiplex PCR, and TCRdb's table has in-frame clones only and misses some. From that table come the V and J calls and clone size; the DNA was used to work out D and trimming. Seen here are under 200,000 clones, 80% observed once, and the top ten hold around 3.7%. The CDR3 contains 14 residues. CDR1 is MNHNS and CDR2 is SASEGT in the germline V gene. The V and J ends lost 3 bases and 7 bases respectively, with 15 bases between them.

The sequencing sample was made of PBMCs or T cells enriched from blood (not recorded which). V gene TRBV6-1 combines with J gene TRBJ2-5; D is possibly TRBD2 (6 bases). The sequence derives from a woman aged 60-75 years who had recovered from COVID-19. The CDR3: CASSDWGVMGTQYF. DNA for the CDR3: TGTGCCAGCAGTGATTGGGGGGTAATGGGGACCCAGTACTTC.